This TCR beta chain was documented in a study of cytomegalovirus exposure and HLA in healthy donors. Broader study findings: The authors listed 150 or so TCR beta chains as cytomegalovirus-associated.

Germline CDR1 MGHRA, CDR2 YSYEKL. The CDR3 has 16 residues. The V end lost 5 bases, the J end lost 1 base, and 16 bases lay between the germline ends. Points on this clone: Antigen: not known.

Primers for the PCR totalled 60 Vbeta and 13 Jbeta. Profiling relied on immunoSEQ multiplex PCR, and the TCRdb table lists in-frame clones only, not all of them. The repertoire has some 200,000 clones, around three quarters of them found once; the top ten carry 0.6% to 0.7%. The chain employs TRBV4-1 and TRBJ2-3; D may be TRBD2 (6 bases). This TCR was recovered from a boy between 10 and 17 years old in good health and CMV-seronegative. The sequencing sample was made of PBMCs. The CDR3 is CASSEVRGTGTDTQYF. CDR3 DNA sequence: TGCGCCAGCAGCGAGGTCCGGGGGACGGGCACAGATACGCAGTATTTT.